This entry lists 10 T cell receptor beta chains sequenced from one sample in a study of blood T cells in healthy people across ages. Together with a sample-barcoded 5' primer, a J-beta primer mix was included in a second PCR lasting roughly 7 to 11 cycles. TCRdb independently ran MiXCR on the 5' RACE reads; one entry per CDR3 protein. The table shows 650,000 to 900,000 distinct CDR3 sequences, with under 80% occurring only once. Sequenced material: blood. The source is a young man in good health.

This chain links TRBV7-9 with TRBJ1-1, with a possible D match to TRBD1 (6 bases). The germline V gene has CDR1 SEHNR and CDR2 FQNEAQ (reference sequence). This CDR3 region has 15 residues. Trimming cost V 0 bases and J 3 bases, with 11 bases left between them. The DNA for the CDR3 is TGTGCCAGCAGCTTAGCGGGGGCCCAGTACACTGAAGCTTTCTTT. This codes for CASSLAGAQYTEAFF.

This clonotype appeared once. The rearrangement uses TRBV20-1 and TRBJ1-5; unclear D gene. CDR3 length equals 12 residues. Trimming left V 3 bases short and J 7 bases short, with 10 bases between. CDR1 is DFQATT and CDR2 is SNEGSKA in the germline V gene (reference sequence). CDR3 bases: TGCAGTGCTAGCAGGCGGCTGCAGCCCCAGCATTTT. It translates to CSASRRLQPQHF.

The chain combines TRBV9 with TRBJ2-4; no definite D call. The J call may be mistaken, given a closer DNA end match to TRBJ2-5. The CDR3 consists of 13 residues. CDR1 and CDR2 (germline): SGDLS, YYNGEE. CDR3 loop: CASSVVQQETQYF. For the CDR3, the DNA is TGTGCCAGCAGCGTAGTACAGCAAGAGACCCAGTACTTC.

V and J are TRBV7-2 and TRBJ1-2; no clear D. The CDR3 totals 13 residues. From germline, CDR1 is SGHTA and CDR2 FQGNSA. The germline V and J ends were trimmed by 4 bases and 3 bases, with 9 bases remaining between them. This CDR3 is CASSSPGHYGYTF. The CDR3 DNA sequence: TGTGCCAGCAGCTCGCCAGGACACTATGGCTACACCTTC.

This clonotype has more than one count but fewer than ten. The chain uses TRBV11-2 and TRBJ2-1, with TRBD2 as a possible D gene (6 bases). V gave up 4 bases and J gave up 6 bases, with 13 bases separating them. This CDR3 contains 14 residues. Per germline, CDR1 SGHAT and CDR2 FQNNGV. The CDR3 DNA reads as TGTGCCAGCAGCTCCTTAGCGGAGACCAATGAGCAGTTCTTC. Residues: CASSSLAETNEQFF.

The chain is built from TRBV5-1 and TRBJ2-7; 7 bases fit TRBD1. V lost 4 bases and J lost 1; bases outside the gene matches: 11. CDR1 and CDR2 (germline): SGHRS, YFSETQ. This CDR3 has 16 amino acids. The CDR3 bases are TGCGCCAGCAGCCTCACTTCCGGGACAGCTTCCTACGAGCAGTACTTC. It encodes CASSLTSGTASYEQYF.

Only a few counts were recorded for this clonotype. This chain uses TRBV7-2 with TRBJ2-1, with 9 positions matching TRBD1. The CDR3 contains 16 residues. Germline V gene data show CDR1 as SGHTA and CDR2 as FQGNSA. The V segment lost 1 base and the J segment 0 bases; nucleotides outside the gene matches: 1. The CDR3, as DNA: TGTGCCAGCAGCTTAGGGACAGGGGACTCCTACAATGAGCAGTTCTTC. It is translated as CASSLGTGDSYNEQFF.

The chain carries TRBV7-2 and TRBJ1-2; 11 bases line up with TRBD1. This CDR3 is 14 amino acids long. With 4 bases clipped from V and 8 bases from J, the junction kept 6 bases outside the gene matches. CDR1 and CDR2 from the germline V gene are SGHTA and FQGNSA. The CDR3 DNA follows: TGTGCCAGCAGCTACGGACAGGGGGCTAGGGGCTACACCTTC. Translation: CASSYGQGARGYTF.

This clonotype has just a few counts. This may be a read error, as it is one base from a much larger clone. The V gene is TRBV5-5, the J gene TRBJ2-7, with 9 bases identical to TRBD1. After removal of 0 bases from V and 7 bases from J, the junction contained 8 bases not matched to a gene. Germline assignment: CDR1 SGHKS and CDR2 YYEKEE (reference sequence). There are 15 residues in the CDR3. The CDR3 coding sequence is TGTGCCAGCAGCTTGGAGGGGACAGGGAACAATGAGCAGTACTTC. It encodes CASSLEGTGNNEQYF.

In this sample, this clonotype turned up a few times. The chain links TRBV12-3 or TRBV12-4 to TRBJ1-5; TRBD1 matches at 7 bases. This CDR3 has 16 residues. V shed 6 bases and J 6 bases; nucleotides not matched to a gene: 14. The CDR3 region is CASSLELTGMGQPQHF. The CDR3 coding sequence is TGTGCCAGCAGCCTAGAGCTGACAGGGATGGGTCAGCCCCAGCATTTT.